The 5 T cell receptor beta chains given below trace back to one sample, sequenced in a study of brain T cells in children with intractable seizures (dated by TCRdb to about 2021). The method behind the library was the immunoSEQ multiplex PCR assay. The table comes from immuneACCESS by way of TCRdb, which keeps in-frame sequences with V and J called. Part of the clones is missing from these tables; in studies checked, under half for an unresolved V gene and the rest for unknown reasons. The sample profile shows about 320,000 clones; roughly 93% of them were found once. The top ten constitute 5% to 7% of the sample. Sample time point, as interpreted from the label and publication: blood from clinic visit 5 months post-surgery; TSC patient then seizure free. Here the sequenced sample was peripheral blood, taken more than 4 months after surgery. These receptors were collected from a boy under three years old with tuberous sclerosis and intractable seizures.

The chain employs TRBV3-1 (or the pseudogene TRBV3-2) and TRBJ2-7, with 7 bases matching TRBD2. The germline gives CDR1 LGHDT, CDR2 YNNKEL (reference sequence). V gave up 5 bases and J gave up 3 bases; unmatched junction bases: 10. The CDR3 runs 15 residues. The chain's CDR3 is CASSESLAELYEQYF. CDR3 coding DNA: TGTGCCAGCAGCGAGAGCCTAGCGGAGCTCTACGAGCAGTACTTC.

This clone appeared a single time. The V gene is TRBV6-6, the J gene TRBJ1-1; D unresolved. The CDR3 runs 12 residues. The germline gives CDR1 MNHNY, CDR2 SVGAGI (reference sequence). The ends were cut back, 4 bases at V and 1 base at J, with 4 bases in the middle. In DNA form, the CDR3 reads TGTGCCAGCAGTTTCGAGAACACTGAAGCTTTCTTT. Its translation: CASSFENTEAFF.

The chain joins TRBV7-9 to TRBJ1-3; no clear D. V lost 3 bases and J 3 bases, leaving 6 bases between the germline ends. Germline CDR1 reads SEHNR; CDR2 reads FQNEAQ (reference sequence). This CDR3 is built from 13 residues. CDR3 DNA sequence: TGTGCCAGCAGCTTGGAAATTGGAAACACCATATATTTT. It yields the protein CASSLEIGNTIYF.

V gene TRBV11-2 combines with J gene TRBJ1-2; 7 bases fit TRBD1. V lost 0 bases, J lost 8 bases, and 9 bases stayed unmatched. CDR3 length: 15 amino acids. Germline-derived CDR1 and CDR2 are SGHAT and FQNNGV. CDR3 in amino acids: CASSLEGATGLGYTF. The DNA for the CDR3 is TGTGCCAGCAGCTTAGAGGGGGCGACAGGGCTAGGCTACACCTTC.

The chain has TRBV30 and TRBJ2-7; D is uncertain. V was shortened by 0 bases and J by 0 bases, with 6 bases between the two germline ends. This CDR3 region has 13 residues. Germline V lookup: CDR1 GTSNPN, CDR2 SVGIG (reference sequence). In nucleotides, the CDR3 is TGTGCCTGGAGTGTCTTGGTCTCCTACGAGCAGTACTTC. Translation: CAWSVLVSYEQYF.